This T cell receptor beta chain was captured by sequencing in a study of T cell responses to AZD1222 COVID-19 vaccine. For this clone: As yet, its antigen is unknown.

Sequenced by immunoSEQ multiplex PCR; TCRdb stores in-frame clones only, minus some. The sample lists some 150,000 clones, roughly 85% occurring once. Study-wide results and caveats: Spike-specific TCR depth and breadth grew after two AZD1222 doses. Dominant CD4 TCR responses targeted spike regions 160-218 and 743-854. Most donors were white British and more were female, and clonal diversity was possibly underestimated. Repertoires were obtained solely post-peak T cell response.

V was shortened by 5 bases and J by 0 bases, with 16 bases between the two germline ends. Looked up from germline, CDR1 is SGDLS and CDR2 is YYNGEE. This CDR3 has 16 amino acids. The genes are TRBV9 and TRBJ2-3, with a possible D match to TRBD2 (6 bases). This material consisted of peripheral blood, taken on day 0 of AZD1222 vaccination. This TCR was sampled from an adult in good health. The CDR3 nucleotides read TGTGCCAGCAGAGCCCTGGGCGGAGGGAGCACAGATACGCAGTATTTT. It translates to CASRALGGGSTDTQYF.